The rows below give T cell receptor beta chains drawn from one sample of a study of neurological immune-mediated disorders. TCRdb ran MiXCR on the 5' RACE reads and lists one entry per CDR3 protein. The table has around 25,000 distinct CDR3 sequences, 20% to 25% seen once. The sequencing input was PBMCs. These TCRs come from a woman in her sixties in good health. CDR3s include the opening cysteine and the closing phenylalanine or tryptophan. The order of the fields is D gene, J gene, V gene, clone size, CDR3 protein, CDR3 DNA. The D gene is left open where the match is weak. Clone size is shown for a subset of rows, as once, few, many or a class of expanded clone.

.,TRBJ1-2,TRBV7-2,.,CASSLRSQDYGYTF,TGTGCCAGCAGCTTAAGGTCGCAGGACTATGGCTACACCTTC
.,TRBJ2-1,TRBV19,.,CASSSAGTIPNEQFF,TGTGCCAGTAGTTCGGCCGGGACAATTCCTAATGAGCAGTTCTTC
TRBD2,TRBJ2-1,TRBV5-1,many,CASSFGAGGIGNEQFF,TGCGCCAGCAGCTTCGGTGCGGGAGGTATAGGCAATGAGCAGTTCTTC
.,TRBJ2-7,TRBV7-9,many,CASSLGFGGANSYEQYF,TGTGCCAGCAGCTTAGGGTTTGGAGGGGCGAACTCCTACGAGCAGTACTTC
.,TRBJ2-7,TRBV7-2,many,CASSLGLNEQYF,TGTGCCAGCAGCTTAGGGTTGAACGAGCAGTACTTC
TRBD1,TRBJ1-3,TRBV3-1,many,CASSHRGDTIYF,TGTGCCAGCAGCCACAGGGGGGACACCATATATTTT
.,TRBJ1-2,TRBV12-3/TRBV12-4,many,CASSLLGVNGYTF,TGTGCCAGCAGTTTGTTGGGGGTTAATGGCTACACCTTC
TRBD2,TRBJ2-1,TRBV6-2/TRBV6-3,many,CASSWRSSGAYNEQFF,TGTGCCAGCAGTTGGAGGTCGAGCGGGGCTTACAATGAGCAGTTCTTC
.,TRBJ2-5,TRBV27,.,CASSPNTQETQYF,TGTGCCAGCAGTCCTAACACACAAGAGACCCAGTACTTC
TRBD1,TRBJ2-1,TRBV5-1,many,CASRRGQGDYNEQFF,TGCGCCAGCAGGCGGGGACAGGGGGATTACAATGAGCAGTTCTTC
TRBD2,TRBJ2-3,TRBV4-3,many,CASSQEGGSTDTQYF,TGCGCCAGCAGCCAAGAGGGCGGGAGTACAGATACGCAGTATTTT
.,TRBJ1-2,TRBV6-5,many,CASSRLGEGGYTF,TGTGCCAGCAGCAGATTAGGGGAGGGTGGCTACACCTTC
.,TRBJ2-1,TRBV20-1,many,CSATSDTYNEQFF,TGCAGTGCTACGTCGGACACCTACAATGAGCAGTTCTTC
.,TRBJ2-3,TRBV7-2,few,CASSHGPDTQYF,TGTGCCAGCAGCCATGGGCCAGATACGCAGTATTTT
TRBD1,TRBJ2-2,TRBV12-3/TRBV12-4,many,CASSLRQGNTGELFF,TGTGCCAGCAGCCTGCGACAGGGCAACACCGGGGAGCTGTTTTTT
TRBD1,TRBJ1-4,TRBV20-1,many,CSANRGMSEKLFF,TGCAGTGCTAACAGGGGCATGAGTGAAAAACTGTTTTTT
TRBD1,TRBJ1-1,TRBV20-1,many,CSASPALVSQGDMNTEAFF,TGCAGTGCTAGTCCTGCGCTAGTGTCGCAGGGGGACATGAACACTGAAGCTTTCTTT
TRBD2,TRBJ2-2,TRBV7-2,many,CASSPFYWTSANTGELFF,TGTGCCAGCAGCCCTTTCTACTGGACTAGCGCGAACACCGGGGAGCTGTTTTTT
.,TRBJ2-3,TRBV6-1,many,CASSELDGTSTDTQYF,TGTGCCAGCAGTGAATTAGACGGTACTAGCACAGATACGCAGTATTTT
.,TRBJ2-3,TRBV7-2,.,CASRLGGRTDTQYF,TGTGCCAGCCGCTTAGGCGGTCGCACAGATACGCAGTATTTT
TRBD1,TRBJ2-1,TRBV20-1,once,CSARAGTGGDEQFF,TGCAGTGCTAGAGCGGGGACAGGGGGCGATGAGCAGTTCTTC
.,TRBJ1-2,TRBV20-1,many,CSARDRGSSYYGYTF,TGCAGTGCTAGAGATAGGGGGTCATCTTACTATGGCTACACCTTC
.,TRBJ1-2,TRBV29-1,many,CSVAPSLGYGYTF,TGCAGCGTGGCCCCCTCTCTCGGCTATGGCTACACCTTC
TRBD1,TRBJ1-3,TRBV4-3,many,CASSQNRGGNTIYF,TGCGCCAGCAGCCAAAACAGGGGAGGAAACACCATATATTTT
TRBD2,TRBJ2-3,TRBV10-3,many,CATRGGAGASTDTQYF,TGTGCCACCAGAGGTGGAGCGGGAGCTAGCACAGATACGCAGTATTTT
.,TRBJ1-4,TRBV28,many,CATWEATNEKLFF,TGTGCCACCTGGGAGGCAACTAATGAAAAACTGTTTTTT
.,TRBJ1-2,TRBV28,many,CASSLGYNYGYTF,TGTGCCAGCAGCCTGGGATATAACTATGGCTACACCTTC
.,TRBJ2-7,TRBV5-1,.,CASSLIFRGSPYEQYF,TGCGCCAGCAGCTTGATTTTCCGAGGCAGTCCCTACGAGCAGTACTTC
TRBD2,TRBJ2-5,TRBV5-4,many,CASSQAGGAGQETQYF,TGTGCCAGCAGCCAAGCGGGGGGCGCGGGGCAAGAGACCCAGTACTTC
TRBD1,TRBJ2-2,TRBV5-1,many,CASSLGPGTDRTANTGELFF,TGCGCCAGCAGCTTGGGCCCCGGGACAGACAGGACCGCGAACACCGGGGAGCTGTTTTTT
TRBD2,TRBJ2-1,TRBV4-3,many,CASSQVRGGYNEQFF,TGCGCCAGCAGCCAAGTTCGCGGGGGCTACAATGAGCAGTTCTTC
.,TRBJ2-5,TRBV20-1,many,CSARVVRGQPGAQYF,TGCAGTGCTAGAGTAGTCAGGGGTCAACCGGGGGCCCAGTACTTC
.,TRBJ1-1,TRBV6-1,many,CASFGGGVSEAFF,TGTGCCAGCTTTGGAGGAGGGGTGAGTGAAGCTTTCTTT